The entry below gives a single TCR beta chain sequence along with its context. This sample was taken from a study of cytomegalovirus exposure and HLA in healthy donors. CDR3 size: 17 residues. The germline CDR1 and CDR2 sequences are SGHTS and YDEGEE. V lost 0 bases, J lost 5 bases, and 20 bases lay in between. The PCR had 60 Vbeta and 13 Jbeta primers. Assay used: immunoSEQ multiplex PCR; TCRdb lists only in-frame clones, some missing. The table has just over 150,000 clones, roughly 80% seen once; the top ten hold 6.3%. The specimen was PBMCs. This chain uses TRBV5-8 with TRBJ1-2, with D perhaps TRBD1 (5 bases). This receptor was obtained from a male donor in good health and CMV-seropositive. The CDR3 here is CASSLAPVQDDLYGYTF. The DNA for the CDR3 is TGTGCCAGCAGCTTGGCCCCAGTACAGGACGATTTATATGGCTACACCTTC.